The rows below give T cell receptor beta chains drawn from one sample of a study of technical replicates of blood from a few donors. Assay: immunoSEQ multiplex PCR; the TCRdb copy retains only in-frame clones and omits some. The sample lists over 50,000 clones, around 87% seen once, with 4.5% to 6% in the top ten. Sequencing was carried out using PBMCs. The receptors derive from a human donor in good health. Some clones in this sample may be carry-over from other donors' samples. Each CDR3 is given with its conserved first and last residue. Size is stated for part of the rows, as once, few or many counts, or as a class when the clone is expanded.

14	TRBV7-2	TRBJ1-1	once	CASSPGPESTEAFF
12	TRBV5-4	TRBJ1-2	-	CASSFGLSGYTF
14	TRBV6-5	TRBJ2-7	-	CASSPDKFYVEQYF
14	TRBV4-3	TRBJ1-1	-	CASSQVASYTEAFF
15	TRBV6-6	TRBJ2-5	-	CASKPGLAGGETQYF
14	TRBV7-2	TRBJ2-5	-	CASRALSNQETQYF
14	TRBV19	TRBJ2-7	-	CASTWTSGSGEQYF
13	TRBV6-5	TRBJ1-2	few	CASTSGQIGGYTF
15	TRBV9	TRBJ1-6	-	CASSVGTGENSPLHF
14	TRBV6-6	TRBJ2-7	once	CASSLTGTSYEQYF
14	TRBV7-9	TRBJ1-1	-	CASSSDRVRTEAFF
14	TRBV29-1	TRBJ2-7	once	CSVERPEGSYEQYF
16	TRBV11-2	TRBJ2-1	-	CASSLEPGLIYNEQFF
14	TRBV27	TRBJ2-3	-	CASSTPGSTDTQYF
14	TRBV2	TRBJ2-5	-	CASSVERWFGTQYF
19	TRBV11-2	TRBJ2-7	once	CASSLKLWGTSGSEYEQYF
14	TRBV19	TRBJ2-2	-	CASSGGGYTGELFF
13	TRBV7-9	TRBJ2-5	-	CASSHRDRETQYF
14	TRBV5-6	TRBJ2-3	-	CASSTGTGIDTQYF
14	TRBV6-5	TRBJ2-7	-	CASSTRTASYEQYF
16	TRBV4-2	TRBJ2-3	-	CASSQLGLAAGDTQYF
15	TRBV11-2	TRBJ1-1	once	CASSQRGGEYTEAFF
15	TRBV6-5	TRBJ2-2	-	CASRLGQTTKGELFF
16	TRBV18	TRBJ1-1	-	CASSPLAGGRGTEAFF
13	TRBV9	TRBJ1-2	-	CASSSWGVYGYTF
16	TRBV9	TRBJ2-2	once	CASSPFGGEATGELFF
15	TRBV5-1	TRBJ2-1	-	CASSGEAGIGDEQFF
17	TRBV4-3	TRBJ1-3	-	CASSPRTDSPSGNTIYF
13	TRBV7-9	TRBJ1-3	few	CASSQGSGNTIYF
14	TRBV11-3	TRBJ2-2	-	CASSRTGETGELFF
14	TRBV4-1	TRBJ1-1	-	CASSQEIVETEAFF
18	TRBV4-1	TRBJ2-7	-	CASSPTPTSGGERREQYF
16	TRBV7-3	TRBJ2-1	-	CASSTRTSGAYNEQFF
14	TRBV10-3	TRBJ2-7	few	CASQTSGRVDEQYF
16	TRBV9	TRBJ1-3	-	CASSVDRVNSGNTIYF
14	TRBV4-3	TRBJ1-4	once	CASSQDRDYEKLFF
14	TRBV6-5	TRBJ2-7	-	CASSYQRDSYEQYF
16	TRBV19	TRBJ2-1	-	CASSISGTSLINEQFF
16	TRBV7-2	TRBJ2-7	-	CASSLAGTGGLGEQYF
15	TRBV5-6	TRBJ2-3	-	CASSLAGGRTDTQYF
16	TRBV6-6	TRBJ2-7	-	CASSYSSLAGRYEQYF
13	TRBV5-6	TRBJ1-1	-	CASSLNGPGEAFF
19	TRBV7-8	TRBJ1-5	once	CASSLVTSPTGYSNQPQHF
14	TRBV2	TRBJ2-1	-	CASSVPRYINEQFF
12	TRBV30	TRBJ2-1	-	CAWSPILQEQFF
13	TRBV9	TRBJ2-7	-	CASSVSFSGEQYF
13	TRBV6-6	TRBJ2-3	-	CASSFQDTDTQYF
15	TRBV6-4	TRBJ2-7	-	CASSRQTGIGDEQYF
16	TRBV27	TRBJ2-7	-	CASSTLGLAGRGEQYF
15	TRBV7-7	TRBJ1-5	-	CASSNPAGGTQPQHF
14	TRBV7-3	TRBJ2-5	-	CASSSRQGADPQYF
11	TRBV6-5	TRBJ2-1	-	CASSHFNEQFF
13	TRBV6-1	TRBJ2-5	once	CASSMTDQETQYF
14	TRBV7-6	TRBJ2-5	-	CASSLGGGQETQYF
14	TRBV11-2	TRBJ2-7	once	CASSSSQGANRQYF